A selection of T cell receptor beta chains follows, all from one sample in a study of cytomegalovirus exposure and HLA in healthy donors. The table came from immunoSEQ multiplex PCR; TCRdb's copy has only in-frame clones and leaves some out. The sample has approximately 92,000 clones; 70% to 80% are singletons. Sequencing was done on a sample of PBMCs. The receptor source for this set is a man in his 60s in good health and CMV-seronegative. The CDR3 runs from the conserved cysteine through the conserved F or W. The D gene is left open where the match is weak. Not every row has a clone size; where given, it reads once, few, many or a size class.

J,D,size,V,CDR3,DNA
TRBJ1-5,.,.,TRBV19,CASSIGQLNQPQHF,TGTGCCAGTAGTATCGGACAGCTTAATCAGCCCCAGCATTTT
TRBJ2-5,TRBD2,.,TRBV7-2,CASSSGTNPGETQYF,TGTGCCAGCAGCTCCGGGACTAACCCTGGAGAGACCCAGTACTTC
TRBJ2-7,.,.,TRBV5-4,CASSLTGNGEQYF,TGTGCCAGCAGCTTGACAGGGAACGGCGAGCAGTACTTC
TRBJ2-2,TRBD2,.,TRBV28,CASSPHGLAGRRTGELFF,TGTGCCAGCAGTCCCCACGGACTAGCTGGGAGACGGACCGGGGAGCTGTTTTTT
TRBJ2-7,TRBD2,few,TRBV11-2,CASSLKSSPSGDPYEQYF,TGTGCCAGCAGCTTAAAGAGTAGTCCTAGCGGGGACCCCTACGAGCAGTACTTC
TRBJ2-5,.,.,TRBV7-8,CASSLSTGNFETQYF,TGTGCCAGCAGCTTATCTACAGGGAATTTCGAGACCCAGTACTTC
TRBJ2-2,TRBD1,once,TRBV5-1,CASRDRRTGGPRDQPGELFF,TGCGCCAGCAGGGATAGAAGGACAGGGGGTCCCCGGGACCAACCCGGGGAGCTGTTTTTT
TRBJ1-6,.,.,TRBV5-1,CASSSSWGDSPLHF,TGCGCCAGCAGCTCCTCTTGGGGGGATTCACCCCTCCACTTT
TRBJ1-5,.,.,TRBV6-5,CASSTQGQYQPQHF,TGTGCCAGCAGTACCCAAGGACAGTACCAGCCCCAGCATTTT
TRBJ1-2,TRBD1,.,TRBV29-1,CSVEGQPTSYGYTF,TGCAGCGTTGAGGGACAGCCCACGTCCTATGGCTACACCTTC
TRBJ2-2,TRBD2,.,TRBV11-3,CASSLGPLGLAGGQSKLFF,TGTGCCAGCAGCTTAGGGCCGCTCGGACTAGCGGGAGGTCAGTCGAAGCTGTTTTTT
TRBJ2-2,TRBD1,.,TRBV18,CASSPGQGGNGELFF,TGTGCCAGCTCGCCGGGACAGGGTGGCAACGGGGAGCTGTTTTTT
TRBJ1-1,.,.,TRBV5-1,CASSSWGGDTEAFF,TGCGCCAGCAGCTCATGGGGGGGGGACACTGAAGCTTTCTTT
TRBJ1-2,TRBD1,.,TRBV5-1,CASSLEAGTGTNYGYTF,TGCGCCAGCAGCTTGGAGGCCGGGACAGGAACGAACTATGGCTACACCTTC
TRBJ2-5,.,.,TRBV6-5,CASRPEYQETQYF,TGTGCCAGCAGACCAGAATACCAAGAGACCCAGTACTTC
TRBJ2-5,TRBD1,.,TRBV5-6,CASSLGGGQPGWQETQYF,TGTGCCAGCAGCTTGGGAGGGGGCCAGCCAGGGTGGCAAGAGACCCAGTACTTC
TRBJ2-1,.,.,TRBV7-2,CASSLRRTTYNEQFF,TGTGCCAGCAGCTTACGCCGAACTACGTACAATGAGCAGTTCTTC
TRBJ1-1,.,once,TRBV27,CASSLRDSRATEAFF,TGTGCCAGCAGTTTGCGGGACTCCCGGGCCACTGAAGCTTTCTTT
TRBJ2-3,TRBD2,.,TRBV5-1,CASGLAGMTDTQYF,TGCGCCAGCGGACTAGCGGGGATGACAGATACGCAGTATTTT
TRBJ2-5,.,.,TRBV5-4,CASSQSPVGRLETQYF,TGTGCCAGCAGCCAGTCGCCCGTGGGGCGCCTGGAGACCCAGTACTTC
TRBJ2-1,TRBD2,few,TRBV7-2,CASSLSSGGANEQFF,TGTGCCAGCAGCTTGTCCAGCGGGGGGGCCAATGAGCAGTTCTTC
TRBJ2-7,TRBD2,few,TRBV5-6,CASSLAGEGYEQYF,TGTGCCAGCAGCCTAGCGGGAGAGGGGTACGAGCAGTACTTC
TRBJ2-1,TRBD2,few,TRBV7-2,CASSIGLANEQFF,TGTGCCAGCAGCATCGGACTAGCGAATGAGCAGTTCTTC
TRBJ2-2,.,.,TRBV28,CASSFAGTGTARTGELFF,TGTGCCAGCAGTTTCGCGGGAACCGGGACCGCCCGAACCGGGGAGCTGTTTTTT
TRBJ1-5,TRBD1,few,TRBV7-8,CASSGRQGVSNQPQHF,TGTGCCAGCAGCGGACGACAGGGTGTTAGCAATCAGCCCCAGCATTTT
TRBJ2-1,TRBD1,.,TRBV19,CASSKFRDRVYNEQFF,TGTGCCAGTAGTAAGTTCCGGGACAGGGTCTACAATGAGCAGTTCTTC
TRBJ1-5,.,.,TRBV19,CASSKAGLQRQPQHF,TGTGCCAGTAGTAAGGCAGGGCTGCAAAGACAGCCCCAGCATTTT
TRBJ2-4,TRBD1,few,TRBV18,CASSPDRVGAKNIQYF,TGTGCCAGCTCACCAGACAGGGTTGGAGCCAAAAACATTCAGTACTTC
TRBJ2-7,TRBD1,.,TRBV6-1,CASSRTGRSYEQYF,TGTGCCAGCAGCCGGACAGGACGATCATACGAGCAGTACTTC
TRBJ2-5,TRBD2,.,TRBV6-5,CASSYSGLAGVETQYF,TGTGCCAGCAGTTACTCGGGACTAGCGGGAGTGGAGACCCAGTACTTC
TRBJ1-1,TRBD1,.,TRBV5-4,CASSLDDRVTEAFF,TGTGCCAGCAGCTTGGATGACAGGGTCACTGAAGCTTTCTTT
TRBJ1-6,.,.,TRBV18,CASSPDVGLGGSPLHF,TGTGCCAGCTCACCGGATGTGGGACTTGGAGGTTCACCCCTCCACTTT